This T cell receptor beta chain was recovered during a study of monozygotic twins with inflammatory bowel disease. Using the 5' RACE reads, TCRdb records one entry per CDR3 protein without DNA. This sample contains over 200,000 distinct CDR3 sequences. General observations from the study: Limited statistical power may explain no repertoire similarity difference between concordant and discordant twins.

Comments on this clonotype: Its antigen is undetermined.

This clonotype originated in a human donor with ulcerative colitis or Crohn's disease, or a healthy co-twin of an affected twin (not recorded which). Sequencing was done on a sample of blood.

CDR3 residues: CSAPLAAENTQYF. The chain links TRBV20-1 to TRBJ2-3; the D call from TCRdb, TRBD2, cannot be confirmed without DNA. Per germline, CDR1 DFQATT and CDR2 SNEGSKA (reference sequence). This CDR3 is 13 amino acids long.